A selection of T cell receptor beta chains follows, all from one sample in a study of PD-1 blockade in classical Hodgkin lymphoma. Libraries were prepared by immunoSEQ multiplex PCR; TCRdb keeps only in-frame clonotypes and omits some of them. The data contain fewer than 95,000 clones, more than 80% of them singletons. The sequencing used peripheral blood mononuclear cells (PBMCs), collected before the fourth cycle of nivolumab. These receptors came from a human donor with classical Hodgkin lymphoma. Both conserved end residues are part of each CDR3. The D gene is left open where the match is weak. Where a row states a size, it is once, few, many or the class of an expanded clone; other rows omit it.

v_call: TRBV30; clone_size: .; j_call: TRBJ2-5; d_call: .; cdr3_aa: CAWNRVLGETQYF; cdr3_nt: TGTGCCTGGAACCGTGTTCTTGGAGAGACCCAGTACTTC
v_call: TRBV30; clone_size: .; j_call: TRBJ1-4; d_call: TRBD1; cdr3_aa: CAWSVGGQRPEKLFF; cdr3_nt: TGTGCCTGGAGTGTAGGGGGACAGCGACCGGAAAAACTGTTTTTT
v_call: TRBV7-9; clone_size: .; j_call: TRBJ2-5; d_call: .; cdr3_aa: CASSFQGGEETQYF; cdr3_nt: TGTGCCAGCAGCTTTCAAGGGGGAGAGGAGACCCAGTACTTC
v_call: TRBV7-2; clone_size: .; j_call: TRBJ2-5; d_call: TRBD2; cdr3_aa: CASSLDWASGGETQYF; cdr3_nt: TGTGCCAGCAGCTTAGATTGGGCTAGCGGGGGGGAGACCCAGTACTTC
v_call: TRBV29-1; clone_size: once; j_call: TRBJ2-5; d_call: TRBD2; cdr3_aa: CSVGSGSGETQYF; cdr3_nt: TGCAGCGTTGGTAGCGGGAGCGGGGAGACCCAGTACTTC
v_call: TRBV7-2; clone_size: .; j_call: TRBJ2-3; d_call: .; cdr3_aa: CASSFRGGPNWLYF; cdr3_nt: TGTGCCAGCAGCTTCCGTGGGGGCCCGAATTGGCTGTATTTT
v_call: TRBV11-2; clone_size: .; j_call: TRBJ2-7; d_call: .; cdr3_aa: CASSPGGPGLLAYEQYF; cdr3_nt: TGTGCCAGCAGCCCTGGCGGCCCGGGACTCTTGGCATACGAGCAGTACTTC
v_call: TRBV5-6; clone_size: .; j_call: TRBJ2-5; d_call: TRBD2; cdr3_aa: CASSLWASGIRETQYF; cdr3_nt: TGTGCCAGCAGCTTGTGGGCTAGCGGGATCCGAGAGACCCAGTACTTC
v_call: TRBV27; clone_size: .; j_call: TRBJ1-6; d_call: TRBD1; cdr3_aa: CASRARQGYNSPLHF; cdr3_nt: TGTGCCAGCAGGGCCCGACAGGGGTATAATTCACCCCTCCACTTT
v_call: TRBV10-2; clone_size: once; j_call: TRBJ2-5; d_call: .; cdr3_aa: CASSDRGVKETQYF; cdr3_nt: TGCGCCAGCAGTGATCGCGGAGTTAAGGAGACCCAGTACTTC
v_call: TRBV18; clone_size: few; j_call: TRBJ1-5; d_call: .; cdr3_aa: CASSPGGVDQPQHF; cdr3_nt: TGTGCCAGCTCACCAGGGGGGGTCGATCAGCCCCAGCATTTT
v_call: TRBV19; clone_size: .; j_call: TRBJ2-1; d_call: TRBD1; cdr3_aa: CASSVVDRGRYNEQFF; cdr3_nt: TGTGCCAGTAGTGTAGTGGACAGGGGGCGGTACAATGAGCAGTTCTTC
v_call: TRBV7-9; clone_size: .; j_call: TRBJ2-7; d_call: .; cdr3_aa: CASSFAQGRDWEENYEQYF; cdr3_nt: TGTGCCAGCAGCTTCGCCCAGGGCCGGGATTGGGAGGAGAATTACGAGCAGTACTTC
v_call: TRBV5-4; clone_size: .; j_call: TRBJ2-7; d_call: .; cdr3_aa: CTDEGQDLYYEQYF; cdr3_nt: TGTACTGACGAGGGTCAGGATTTGTACTACGAGCAGTACTTC
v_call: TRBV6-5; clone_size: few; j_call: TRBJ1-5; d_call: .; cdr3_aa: CASSPKRGNQPQHF; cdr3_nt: TGTGCCAGCAGTCCCAAGCGTGGCAATCAGCCCCAGCATTTT
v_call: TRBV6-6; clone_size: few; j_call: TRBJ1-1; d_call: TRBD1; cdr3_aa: CASSTGTENTEAFF; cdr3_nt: TGTGCCAGCAGTACCGGGACAGAGAACACTGAAGCTTTCTTT
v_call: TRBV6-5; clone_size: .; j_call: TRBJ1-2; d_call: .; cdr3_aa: CASSEVTGGFTF; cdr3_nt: TGTGCCAGCAGTGAAGTGACAGGCGGTTTCACCTTC
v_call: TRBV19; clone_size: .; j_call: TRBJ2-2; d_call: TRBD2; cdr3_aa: CASRLLAGVTGELFF; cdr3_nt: TGTGCCAGTAGGCTACTAGCGGGAGTGACCGGGGAGCTGTTTTTT
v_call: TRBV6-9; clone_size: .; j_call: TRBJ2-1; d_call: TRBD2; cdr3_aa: CASSYEGLAPFEQFF; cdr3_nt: TGTGCCAGCAGTTATGAGGGACTAGCCCCTTTTGAGCAGTTCTTC
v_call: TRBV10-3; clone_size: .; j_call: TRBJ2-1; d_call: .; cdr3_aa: CAISGDEQFF; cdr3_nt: TGTGCCATCAGTGGAGATGAGCAGTTCTTC
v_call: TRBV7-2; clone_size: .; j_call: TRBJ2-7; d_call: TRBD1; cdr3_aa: CASSLQGQPGLYEQYF; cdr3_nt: TGTGCCAGCAGCTTACAGGGACAGCCAGGCCTCTACGAGCAGTACTTC
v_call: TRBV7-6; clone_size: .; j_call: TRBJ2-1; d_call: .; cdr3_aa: CASSLGGGGAGEQFF; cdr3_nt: TGTGCCAGCAGCTTAGGAGGGGGAGGGGCAGGTGAGCAGTTCTTC
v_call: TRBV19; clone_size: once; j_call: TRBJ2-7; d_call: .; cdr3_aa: CASSIKPNSYEQYF; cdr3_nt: TGTGCCAGTAGTATAAAGCCCAACTCCTACGAGCAGTACTTC
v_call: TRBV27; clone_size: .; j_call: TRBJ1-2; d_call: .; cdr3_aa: CASRSPVATYGYTF; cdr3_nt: TGTGCCAGCAGGAGCCCGGTAGCTACCTATGGCTACACCTTC
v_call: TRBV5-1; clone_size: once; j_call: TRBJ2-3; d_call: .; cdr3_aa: CASRTEITDTQYF; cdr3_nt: TGCGCCAGCAGGACAGAAATCACAGATACGCAGTATTTT
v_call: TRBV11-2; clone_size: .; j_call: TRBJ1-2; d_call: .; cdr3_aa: CASSSGLYYGYTF; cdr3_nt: TGTGCCAGCAGCTCGGGACTGTACTATGGCTACACCTTC
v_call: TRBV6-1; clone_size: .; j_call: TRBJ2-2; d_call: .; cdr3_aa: CASSEERRRSGELFF; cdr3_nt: TGTGCCAGCAGTGAAGAGAGGCGCCGTAGCGGGGAGCTGTTTTTT
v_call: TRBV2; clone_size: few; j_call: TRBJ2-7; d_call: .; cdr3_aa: CASSDPYEQYF; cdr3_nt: TGTGCCAGCAGTGACCCCTACGAGCAGTACTTC
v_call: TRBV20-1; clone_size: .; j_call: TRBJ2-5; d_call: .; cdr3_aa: CSAPPQETQYF; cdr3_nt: TGCAGTGCTCCTCCCCAAGAGACCCAGTACTTC
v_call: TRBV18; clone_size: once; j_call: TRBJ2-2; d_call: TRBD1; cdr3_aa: CASSPGRTGAGELFF; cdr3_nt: TGTGCCAGCTCACCAGGGCGGACAGGGGCCGGGGAGCTGTTTTTT
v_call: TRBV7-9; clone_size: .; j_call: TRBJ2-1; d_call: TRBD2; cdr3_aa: CASSHRTSGYNEQFF; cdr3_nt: TGTGCCAGCAGCCACCGGACTAGCGGCTACAATGAGCAGTTCTTC
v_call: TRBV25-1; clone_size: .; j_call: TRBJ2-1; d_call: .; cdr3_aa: CASSVGAGYNEQFF; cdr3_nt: TGTGCCAGCAGTGTGGGGGCGGGGTACAATGAGCAGTTCTTC
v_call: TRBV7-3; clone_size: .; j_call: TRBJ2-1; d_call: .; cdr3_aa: CASSLSGTYNEQFF; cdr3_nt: TGTGCCAGCAGCTTATCCGGCACCTACAATGAGCAGTTCTTC
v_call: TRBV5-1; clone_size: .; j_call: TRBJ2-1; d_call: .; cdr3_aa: CASSLGGLYNEQFF; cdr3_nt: TGCGCCAGCAGCTTGGGGGGCCTCTACAATGAGCAGTTCTTC
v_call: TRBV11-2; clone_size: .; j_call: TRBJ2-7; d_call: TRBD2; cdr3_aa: CASSPGTSGRHEQYF; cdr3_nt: TGTGCCAGCAGCCCCGGGACTAGCGGGAGACACGAGCAGTACTTC
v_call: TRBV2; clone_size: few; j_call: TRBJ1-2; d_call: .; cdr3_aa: CASIFSGGTTF; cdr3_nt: TGTGCCAGCATCTTTTCCGGGGGGACGACCTTC
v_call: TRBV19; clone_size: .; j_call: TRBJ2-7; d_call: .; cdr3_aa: CASSIKALGGLTSKEQYF; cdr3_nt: TGTGCCAGTAGTATCAAGGCCTTGGGCGGGTTGACCAGCAAGGAGCAGTACTTC
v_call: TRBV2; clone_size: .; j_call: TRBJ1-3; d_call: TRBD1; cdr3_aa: CASSPTGTGNTIYF; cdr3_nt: TGTGCCAGCAGTCCGACAGGGACTGGAAACACCATATATTTT